The rows below give T cell receptor beta chains drawn from one sample of a study of early T cells in non-severe SARS-CoV-2 infection. A single record per CDR3 protein comes from TCRdb applying MiXCR to the 5' RACE reads. The table includes tens of thousands of distinct CDR3 sequences, around 15% detected once. Sequencing was performed on whole blood. The source of these receptors is an adult who was a healthcare worker with PCR-confirmed SARS-CoV-2 infection or an uninfected control (not recorded which). Both conserved end residues are part of each CDR3. A D gene is named only where the DNA matches it firmly. Size is omitted from some rows. Given values are once, few, many or a class for expanded clones.

D	size	V	J	DNA	CDR3
.	.	TRBV7-2	TRBJ2-7	TGTGCCAGCAGTTTGGGGTTCTACGAGCAGTACTTC	CASSLGFYEQYF
TRBD1	.	TRBV5-1	TRBJ1-1	TGCGCCAGCAGCTACTACCGACGGACAGGCTTGAACACTGAAGCTTTCTTT	CASSYYRRTGLNTEAFF
TRBD1	.	TRBV7-6	TRBJ1-3	TGTGCCAGCAGCTCTCCCGGGACAGACTCTGGAAACACCATATATTTT	CASSSPGTDSGNTIYF
.	many	TRBV7-8	TRBJ2-1	TGTGCCAGCAGCTTTCGCGGGTCCTACAATGAGCAGTTCTTC	CASSFRGSYNEQFF
TRBD2	few	TRBV3-1	TRBJ2-5	TGTGCCAGCAGCCAAGATCACGGGAGGCGAGAGACCCAGTACTTC	CASSQDHGRRETQYF
.	.	TRBV7-3	TRBJ2-6	TGTGCCAGCAGCTTACCGATCTCTGGGGCCAACGTCCCGACTTTC	CASSLPISGANVPTF
.	few	TRBV27	TRBJ1-6	TGTGCCAGCAGTTTTTCAGGGAGAAATTCACCCCTCCACTTT	CASSFSGRNSPLHF
.	few	TRBV7-9	TRBJ1-2	TGTGCCAGCAACAAAGTACCAGACAAATATGGCTACACCTTC	CASNKVPDKYGYTF
.	.	TRBV12-5	TRBJ2-3	TGTGCTAGTGGTTCCTCAGGGACAGATACGCAGTATTTT	CASGSSGTDTQYF
.	.	TRBV6-6	TRBJ2-7	TGTGCCAGCAGTTCCCAGGGAGTCTTGTACGAGCAGTACTTC	CASSSQGVLYEQYF
.	few	TRBV6-5	TRBJ1-5	TGTGCCAGCAGTTACGACAGAGATCAGCCCCAGCATTTT	CASSYDRDQPQHF
.	many	TRBV29-1	TRBJ1-5	TGCAGCCCGGGGACCATTAACCAGCCCCAGCATTTT	CSPGTINQPQHF
.	.	TRBV7-9	TRBJ2-3	TGTGCCAGCAGCTCAGGACGGATCACAGATACGCAGTATTTT	CASSSGRITDTQYF
TRBD1	few	TRBV20-1	TRBJ1-5	TGCAGTGCAACCCCGACAGGGCCTCATCAGCCCCAGCATTTT	CSATPTGPHQPQHF
TRBD2	.	TRBV6-6	TRBJ2-7	TGTGCCAGCAGTTACTTCAGCGGGAGCTCCTACGAGCAGTACTTC	CASSYFSGSSYEQYF
.	few	TRBV6-5	TRBJ2-3	TGTGCCAGCAGTTACTCCCACAGCTTGGGCGGGACGCAGTATTTT	CASSYSHSLGGTQYF
TRBD2	.	TRBV20-1	TRBJ2-5	TGCAGTGCTGATGGACTAGCGGTACAAGAGACCCAGTACTTC	CSADGLAVQETQYF
.	.	TRBV28	TRBJ2-3	TGTGCCAGCAGTTTTCAGACAGATACGCAGTATTTT	CASSFQTDTQYF
.	.	TRBV5-1	TRBJ1-6	TGCGCCAGCAGCCTGGGGTCTGGGCATTCACCCCTCCACTTT	CASSLGSGHSPLHF
.	.	TRBV6-6	TRBJ2-3	TGTGCCAGCAGTTTATCAAGCGGGCCCACAGATACGCAGTATTTT	CASSLSSGPTDTQYF
.	.	TRBV6-5	TRBJ1-2	TGTGCCAGCAAAGGCCGCAGCATGAACTATGGCTACACCTTC	CASKGRSMNYGYTF
.	few	TRBV2	TRBJ2-7	TGTGCCAGCACGGGTTATCGGAAGGGTAGCTACGAGCAGTACTTC	CASTGYRKGSYEQYF
.	few	TRBV28	TRBJ1-2	TGTGCCAGCAGTTCCGGGACTCACGGCTACACCTTC	CASSSGTHGYTF
TRBD2	few	TRBV14	TRBJ2-2	TGTGCCAGCAGCCAAGATAGACTAGCGGGGATCACCGGGGAGCTGTTTTTT	CASSQDRLAGITGELFF
.	.	TRBV27	TRBJ2-7	TGTGCCAGCAGTTTATACGGTTCCTACGAGCAGTACTTC	CASSLYGSYEQYF
.	.	TRBV20-1	TRBJ2-7	TGCAGTGCTAGAGCTCCCCGGGCAGACGGTCCCCACGAGCAGTACTTC	CSARAPRADGPHEQYF
.	.	TRBV4-2	TRBJ2-2	TGTGCCAGCAGCCAAACATACAGGCAGGACACCGGGGAGCTGTTTTTT	CASSQTYRQDTGELFF
.	.	TRBV11-3	TRBJ2-7	TGTGCCAGCAGCCTAGGTGAAGGGCGTGAGCAGTACTTC	CASSLGEGREQYF
TRBD2	few	TRBV5-1	TRBJ2-3	TGCGCCAGCAGCTTGGTTCCCCCGGGTTGGAGCGGGGCAGACCGCACAGATACGCAGTATTTT	CASSLVPPGWSGADRTDTQYF
.	.	TRBV20-1	TRBJ1-1	TGCAGTGTCGCAGCAAAAGTGGACACTGAAGCTTTCTTT	CSVAAKVDTEAFF
TRBD1	.	TRBV28	TRBJ2-7	TGTGCCAGCAGTTTTCTTCCGGGGACAGGGTTAAACTACGAGCAGTACTTC	CASSFLPGTGLNYEQYF
.	many	TRBV18	TRBJ2-7	TGTGCCAGCTCACCACCGCCGGGATCCTACGAGCAGTACTTC	CASSPPPGSYEQYF
.	.	TRBV2	TRBJ2-1	TGTGCCAGCAGTAATACAGGGTTCTCCTACAATGAGCAGTTCTTC	CASSNTGFSYNEQFF
.	few	TRBV19	TRBJ2-6	TGTGCCAGTAGTATCCCAGGGGTCTCTGGGGCCAACGTCCTGACTTTC	CASSIPGVSGANVLTF
TRBD2	.	TRBV5-1	TRBJ2-1	TGCGCCAGCAGCTTGGGAAGCGGGGGGGCCTCATACAATGAGCAGTTCTTC	CASSLGSGGASYNEQFF
.	few	TRBV7-2	TRBJ2-7	TGTGCCAGCAGCCTAGGCTGGGGCACCTACGAGCAGTACTTC	CASSLGWGTYEQYF
TRBD1	few	TRBV7-9	TRBJ2-5	TGTGCCAGCAATGACAGGGGGAAAGAGACCCAGTACTTC	CASNDRGKETQYF
.	.	TRBV12-3/TRBV12-4	TRBJ1-3	TGTGCCAGCGTGGGTCTGGGCAACACCATATATTTT	CASVGLGNTIYF
TRBD1	.	TRBV18	TRBJ2-7	TGTGCCAGCTCAAAGGACAGGAGTTCCTACGAGCAGTACTTC	CASSKDRSSYEQYF
TRBD1	few	TRBV5-4	TRBJ2-5	TGTGCCAGCACTGAGGACAGGGGGCGGAGGCGGGTAGAGACCCAGTACTTC	CASTEDRGRRRVETQYF
.	few	TRBV24-1	TRBJ1-5	TGTGCCACCAGTGAAACCCAGTGGCAGCCCCAGCATTTT	CATSETQWQPQHF
.	.	TRBV12-3/TRBV12-4	TRBJ1-1	TGTGCCAGCAGTGACTGGGGTCCTAACACTGAAGCTTTCTTT	CASSDWGPNTEAFF
.	once	TRBV12-3/TRBV12-4	TRBJ2-1	TGTGCCAGCGGAAACCCAACAGGGCGGTATGGCGGGATATATGAGCAGTTCTTC	CASGNPTGRYGGIYEQFF
TRBD1	once	TRBV9	TRBJ1-2	TGTGCCAGCAGCCCGAATGATGGGGAGGGGGCGAACTATGGCTACACCTTC	CASSPNDGEGANYGYTF
TRBD2	.	TRBV11-2	TRBJ2-7	TGTGCCAGCAGCCTACCGCGGGGGACGGACGGGCAGTACTTC	CASSLPRGTDGQYF